This TCR beta chain emerged from a study of a mutant IDH1 vaccine in newly diagnosed glioma. In the study overall: Vaccines were first given 4-6 weeks after radiotherapy alone, or with temozolomide cycles.

Sequencing used immunoSEQ multiplex PCR; TCRdb keeps in-frame clones, though not all of them. The sample lists about 130,000 clones; 80% were seen once. This clone showed up just once. What it binds is not known. Indicated time point: week 11, during vaccination. Vaccination comprised doses that each held 300 ug of mutant IDH1 20-mer peptide, plus topical imiquimod. Donor tumors were new WHO grade 3 or 4 IDH1-mutant, ATRX-lost astrocytomas. Germline V gene data show CDR1 as MDHEN and CDR2 as SYDVKM. This CDR3 has 14 residues. V was shortened by 7 bases and J by 0 bases, with 12 bases between the two germline ends.

The material was PBMCs, obtained from a glioma patient whose treatment included an IDH1 peptide vaccine. The rearrangement links TRBV28 to TRBJ1-1; tentatively, D is TRBD1 (5 bases). This sequence originates from a man aged 35 to 55 with glioma. In DNA form, the CDR3 reads TGTGCCAGCACCCTGGGGGGGATGAACACTGAAGCTTTCTTT. Protein sequence: CASTLGGMNTEAFF.